These T cell receptor beta chains were read from a single sample in a study of T-cell memory formation after mild COVID-19. MiXCR, run by TCRdb on the 5' RACE reads, gives a single entry per CDR3 protein. The repertoire includes approximately 100,000 distinct CDR3 sequences, 25% of them detected once, and around 45% sits in the top ten. Sequenced material: PBMCs or a T cell subset sorted from them (not recorded which). The receptors here all came from a man younger than 35 who had mild COVID-19 (a few samples of this study predate the infection). Cell type and time point are not known. The CDR3 runs from the conserved cysteine through the conserved F or W. Each record gives: clone size, J gene, V gene, D gene, CDR3 length, CDR3 DNA, CDR3 protein. D genes are given only for firm matches. For some rows the clone size is stated as once, few or many, or as a class when expanded; others skip it.

clone_size: -; j_call: TRBJ2-7; v_call: TRBV7-9; d_call: TRBD1; cdr3_length: 14; cdr3_nt: TGTGCCAGCAGCGCACCGGGACAGCGATACGAGCAGTACTTC; cdr3_aa: CASSAPGQRYEQYF
clone_size: -; j_call: TRBJ1-1; v_call: TRBV5-1; d_call: -; cdr3_length: 12; cdr3_nt: TGCGCCAGCAGCTTGAACCCGGACAAGGCTTTCTTT; cdr3_aa: CASSLNPDKAFF
clone_size: -; j_call: TRBJ1-2; v_call: TRBV29-1; d_call: -; cdr3_length: 12; cdr3_nt: TGCAGCACGAAGCAGGGGCTGGGTGGCTACACCTTC; cdr3_aa: CSTKQGLGGYTF
clone_size: -; j_call: TRBJ1-2; v_call: TRBV6-6; d_call: -; cdr3_length: 13; cdr3_nt: TGTGCCAGCAGTTTTGAGGGGGGCTATGGCTACACCTTC; cdr3_aa: CASSFEGGYGYTF
clone_size: few; j_call: TRBJ2-3; v_call: TRBV6-6; d_call: -; cdr3_length: 15; cdr3_nt: TGTGCCAGCAGTCCTAACAGGGAAGGCACAGATACGCAGTATTTT; cdr3_aa: CASSPNREGTDTQYF
clone_size: -; j_call: TRBJ1-2; v_call: TRBV20-1; d_call: -; cdr3_length: 14; cdr3_nt: TGCAGTGCTTTTCCCAGGACAGCCAACTATGGCTACACCTTC; cdr3_aa: CSAFPRTANYGYTF
clone_size: many; j_call: TRBJ2-3; v_call: TRBV2; d_call: TRBD2; cdr3_length: 16; cdr3_nt: TGTGCCAGCAGTGAATCCCCCAGCGGGGGGGCGTATACGCAGTATTTT; cdr3_aa: CASSESPSGGAYTQYF
clone_size: -; j_call: TRBJ2-1; v_call: TRBV4-3; d_call: -; cdr3_length: 14; cdr3_nt: TGCGCCAGCAGCCAAGTAGATTATTCTCTTCGTCAGTTCTTC; cdr3_aa: CASSQVDYSLRQFF
clone_size: many; j_call: TRBJ1-5; v_call: TRBV24-1; d_call: -; cdr3_length: 13; cdr3_nt: TGTGCCACCAGTCCAGGTTGGAATCAGCCCCAGCATTTT; cdr3_aa: CATSPGWNQPQHF
clone_size: few; j_call: TRBJ2-7; v_call: TRBV9; d_call: -; cdr3_length: 16; cdr3_nt: TGTGCCAGCAGCCCTCTGGCCGAGGATGACACCTACGAGCAGTACTTC; cdr3_aa: CASSPLAEDDTYEQYF
clone_size: many; j_call: TRBJ1-3; v_call: TRBV7-2; d_call: -; cdr3_length: 15; cdr3_nt: TGTGCCAGCAGCTCAGATGGGGGTGGTGGAAACACCATATATTTT; cdr3_aa: CASSSDGGGGNTIYF
clone_size: few; j_call: TRBJ2-1; v_call: TRBV29-1; d_call: -; cdr3_length: 13; cdr3_nt: TGCAGCGTTGAATGGGGGGAGGACAATGAGCAGTTCTTC; cdr3_aa: CSVEWGEDNEQFF
clone_size: -; j_call: TRBJ1-1; v_call: TRBV11-2; d_call: -; cdr3_length: 11; cdr3_nt: TGTGCCGAAGGGGAGAACACTGAAGCTTTCTTT; cdr3_aa: CAEGENTEAFF
clone_size: once; j_call: TRBJ1-5; v_call: TRBV7-3; d_call: -; cdr3_length: 15; cdr3_nt: TGTGCCAGCAGCTTAAGTTCTGGGGCCAATCAGCCCCAGCATTTT; cdr3_aa: CASSLSSGANQPQHF
clone_size: few; j_call: TRBJ2-3; v_call: TRBV4-1; d_call: -; cdr3_length: 12; cdr3_nt: TGCGCCAGCAGCCAAGAGTCAGATACGCAGTATTTT; cdr3_aa: CASSQESDTQYF
clone_size: -; j_call: TRBJ2-1; v_call: TRBV12-3/TRBV12-4; d_call: TRBD2; cdr3_length: 15; cdr3_nt: TGTGCCAGCAGCCGCCCCGAGGGACTATACAATGAGCAGTTCTTC; cdr3_aa: CASSRPEGLYNEQFF
clone_size: few; j_call: TRBJ1-1; v_call: TRBV29-1; d_call: TRBD1; cdr3_length: 11; cdr3_nt: TGCAGCGTTCCCTGGACAGGGGAGGCTTTCTTT; cdr3_aa: CSVPWTGEAFF
clone_size: few; j_call: TRBJ1-2; v_call: TRBV6-1; d_call: -; cdr3_length: 14; cdr3_nt: TGTGCCAGCAGTGCCGGGTCAGGTCCCCCGGGCTACACCTTC; cdr3_aa: CASSAGSGPPGYTF
clone_size: -; j_call: TRBJ2-5; v_call: TRBV4-1; d_call: -; cdr3_length: 13; cdr3_nt: TGCGCCAGCAGCCGGGCCTTGCAAGAGACCCAGTACTTC; cdr3_aa: CASSRALQETQYF
clone_size: few; j_call: TRBJ2-3; v_call: TRBV27; d_call: -; cdr3_length: 14; cdr3_nt: TGTGCCAGCAGTTCCGAAATCCTCACAGATACGCAGTATTTT; cdr3_aa: CASSSEILTDTQYF
clone_size: -; j_call: TRBJ2-3; v_call: TRBV10-3; d_call: -; cdr3_length: 13; cdr3_nt: TGTGCCATCAGTGAGTCTACGGCAGATACGCAGTATTTT; cdr3_aa: CAISESTADTQYF
clone_size: few; j_call: TRBJ2-1; v_call: TRBV13; d_call: -; cdr3_length: 15; cdr3_nt: TGTGCCAGCAGCTCCTTGGGCGTGGGGTACAATGAGCAGTTCTTC; cdr3_aa: CASSSLGVGYNEQFF
clone_size: few; j_call: TRBJ2-1; v_call: TRBV2; d_call: TRBD1; cdr3_length: 15; cdr3_nt: TGTGCCAGCTCACTCCGGGACAGGGCCCACAATGAGCAGTTCTTC; cdr3_aa: CASSLRDRAHNEQFF
clone_size: -; j_call: TRBJ2-5; v_call: TRBV20-1; d_call: TRBD2; cdr3_length: 15; cdr3_nt: TGCAGTGCTACTAGAGATAGCGGGGGGAAAGAGACCCAGTACTTC; cdr3_aa: CSATRDSGGKETQYF
clone_size: few; j_call: TRBJ1-1; v_call: TRBV7-9; d_call: -; cdr3_length: 11; cdr3_nt: TGTGCCAGCAGCCCGCAAACTGAAGCTTTCTTT; cdr3_aa: CASSPQTEAFF
clone_size: many; j_call: TRBJ1-1; v_call: TRBV6-2/TRBV6-3; d_call: -; cdr3_length: 12; cdr3_nt: TGTGCCAGCAGTTTCAGGGTTACTGAAGCTTTCTTT; cdr3_aa: CASSFRVTEAFF
clone_size: many; j_call: TRBJ2-1; v_call: TRBV5-1; d_call: -; cdr3_length: 14; cdr3_nt: TGCGCCAGCAGCTTGCATGGGAACTACAATGAGCAGTTCTTC; cdr3_aa: CASSLHGNYNEQFF
clone_size: few; j_call: TRBJ2-5; v_call: TRBV4-1; d_call: TRBD2; cdr3_length: 15; cdr3_nt: TGCGCCAGCAGCCAAGATCTAGCGGGGGAAGAGACCCAGTACTTC; cdr3_aa: CASSQDLAGEETQYF
clone_size: few; j_call: TRBJ1-5; v_call: TRBV20-1; d_call: TRBD1; cdr3_length: 13; cdr3_nt: TGCAGTGCTGACAGGGGTCGCAATCAGCCCCAGCATTTT; cdr3_aa: CSADRGRNQPQHF
clone_size: -; j_call: TRBJ2-3; v_call: TRBV5-1; d_call: TRBD1; cdr3_length: 14; cdr3_nt: TGCGCCAGCAGCGCCGGGACAGACACAGATACGCAGTATTTT; cdr3_aa: CASSAGTDTDTQYF
clone_size: -; j_call: TRBJ2-6; v_call: TRBV21-1; d_call: -; cdr3_length: 20; cdr3_nt: TGTGCCAGCAGAGCCGTTACGCATCTAGCGGGGGCCCCTGGGGCCAACGTCCTGACTTTC; cdr3_aa: CASRAVTHLAGAPGANVLTF
clone_size: few; j_call: TRBJ1-4; v_call: TRBV10-3; d_call: -; cdr3_length: 14; cdr3_nt: TGTGCCATTACCGAGGGGCCCGGCGGGGAAAAACTGTTTTTT; cdr3_aa: CAITEGPGGEKLFF
clone_size: few; j_call: TRBJ1-2; v_call: TRBV5-1; d_call: -; cdr3_length: 15; cdr3_nt: TGCGCCAGCAGCTCCCGGGTGGCCAAGAGCTATGGCTACACCTTC; cdr3_aa: CASSSRVAKSYGYTF
clone_size: few; j_call: TRBJ2-1; v_call: TRBV6-6; d_call: -; cdr3_length: 14; cdr3_nt: TGTGCCAGCAGCCTGGACAGTACGTACAATGAGCAGTTCTTC; cdr3_aa: CASSLDSTYNEQFF
clone_size: -; j_call: TRBJ2-5; v_call: TRBV11-2; d_call: -; cdr3_length: 13; cdr3_nt: TGTGCCAGCAGCCCCGGACCCCTTGGGACCCAGTACTTC; cdr3_aa: CASSPGPLGTQYF
clone_size: few; j_call: TRBJ2-5; v_call: TRBV4-2; d_call: -; cdr3_length: 14; cdr3_nt: TGTGCCAGCAGCCAAGGATTCGGGGAAGAGACCCAGTACTTC; cdr3_aa: CASSQGFGEETQYF
clone_size: -; j_call: TRBJ2-7; v_call: TRBV7-8; d_call: TRBD2; cdr3_length: 14; cdr3_nt: TGTGCCAGCAGCTCAACCGGGACTAGCTTCGGGCAGTACTTC; cdr3_aa: CASSSTGTSFGQYF
clone_size: -; j_call: TRBJ2-7; v_call: TRBV9; d_call: -; cdr3_length: 14; cdr3_nt: TGTGCCAGCAGCGTAGGGGAACCCTACTACGAGCAGTACTTC; cdr3_aa: CASSVGEPYYEQYF
clone_size: -; j_call: TRBJ2-1; v_call: TRBV7-9; d_call: -; cdr3_length: 15; cdr3_nt: TGTGCCAGCAGCTTAGGGCAGGGGATCTACAATGAGCAGTTCTTC; cdr3_aa: CASSLGQGIYNEQFF
clone_size: -; j_call: TRBJ2-3; v_call: TRBV19; d_call: TRBD2; cdr3_length: 14; cdr3_nt: TGTGCCACCTCAGCGGGGCTGGGGGCAGATACGCAGTATTTT; cdr3_aa: CATSAGLGADTQYF
clone_size: -; j_call: TRBJ2-2; v_call: TRBV5-5; d_call: -; cdr3_length: 15; cdr3_nt: TGTGCCAGCAGCTTGAGCACGGGTAACACCGGGGAGCTGTTTTTT; cdr3_aa: CASSLSTGNTGELFF
clone_size: few; j_call: TRBJ2-1; v_call: TRBV18; d_call: TRBD2; cdr3_length: 18; cdr3_nt: TGTGCCAGCTCACCGGGACTGATGACTAGCGGGGGGCCCCGGGAGCAGTTCTTC; cdr3_aa: CASSPGLMTSGGPREQFF
clone_size: -; j_call: TRBJ2-3; v_call: TRBV7-9; d_call: TRBD2; cdr3_length: 16; cdr3_nt: TGTGCCAGCAGCTTAGTAGGGCAGCGGGACGGCGATACGCAGTATTTT; cdr3_aa: CASSLVGQRDGDTQYF
clone_size: few; j_call: TRBJ1-2; v_call: TRBV27; d_call: TRBD1; cdr3_length: 16; cdr3_nt: TGTGCCAGCACCGCTCTTCTAGGGGGCGAAGACTATGGCTACACCTTC; cdr3_aa: CASTALLGGEDYGYTF
clone_size: -; j_call: TRBJ1-5; v_call: TRBV11-3; d_call: -; cdr3_length: 11; cdr3_nt: TGTGCCAGCAGATTAAGACCAGGGTGGCATTTT; cdr3_aa: CASRLRPGWHF
clone_size: many; j_call: TRBJ2-1; v_call: TRBV11-2; d_call: TRBD1; cdr3_length: 15; cdr3_nt: TGTGCCAGCAACCCCGGACAGGGGGCGAGCAATGAGCAGTTCTTC; cdr3_aa: CASNPGQGASNEQFF
clone_size: few; j_call: TRBJ2-5; v_call: TRBV12-3/TRBV12-4; d_call: -; cdr3_length: 14; cdr3_nt: TGTGCCAGCAGGCCCCGCTGGGGCCAAGAGACCCAGTACTTC; cdr3_aa: CASRPRWGQETQYF
clone_size: few; j_call: TRBJ2-3; v_call: TRBV7-6; d_call: -; cdr3_length: 13; cdr3_nt: TGTGCCAGCAGCTTAGCGGCTTTAGATACGCAGTATTTT; cdr3_aa: CASSLAALDTQYF
clone_size: few; j_call: TRBJ2-1; v_call: TRBV6-1; d_call: TRBD2; cdr3_length: 17; cdr3_nt: TGTGCCAGCACTGACCTAAGCGGGAACAATGTCTACAATGAGCAGTTCTTC; cdr3_aa: CASTDLSGNNVYNEQFF
clone_size: -; j_call: TRBJ2-2; v_call: TRBV25-1; d_call: TRBD2; cdr3_length: 16; cdr3_nt: TGTGCCAGCAGCCCGAGGGCCGGGAGGGCCACCGGGGAGCTGTTTTTT; cdr3_aa: CASSPRAGRATGELFF
clone_size: -; j_call: TRBJ1-2; v_call: TRBV9; d_call: -; cdr3_length: 14; cdr3_nt: TGTGCCAGCAGCTTGACAGCGCTAAACTATGGCTACACCTTC; cdr3_aa: CASSLTALNYGYTF
clone_size: few; j_call: TRBJ1-2; v_call: TRBV7-9; d_call: TRBD1; cdr3_length: 14; cdr3_nt: TGTGCCAGCAGACGGACAGGGGAGAGCTATGGCTACACCTTC; cdr3_aa: CASRRTGESYGYTF
clone_size: few; j_call: TRBJ2-3; v_call: TRBV5-1; d_call: TRBD1; cdr3_length: 15; cdr3_nt: TGCGCCAGCAGCTTCCGGGACAGGGGGGCAGATACGCAGTATTTT; cdr3_aa: CASSFRDRGADTQYF
clone_size: few; j_call: TRBJ1-1; v_call: TRBV28; d_call: TRBD1; cdr3_length: 14; cdr3_nt: TGTGCCAGCAGTTTGACAGGGGGCCGCCCTGAAGCTTTCTTT; cdr3_aa: CASSLTGGRPEAFF
clone_size: -; j_call: TRBJ1-1; v_call: TRBV18; d_call: -; cdr3_length: 14; cdr3_nt: TGTGCCAGCTCACCAGCTCCAGCGGGCACTGAAGCTTTCTTT; cdr3_aa: CASSPAPAGTEAFF